One sample yielded the 28 T cell receptor beta chains listed below, sequenced in a study of cytomegalovirus exposure and HLA in healthy donors. Vbeta (60) and Jbeta (13) primers were used in the PCR. TCRdb keeps only in-frame clones here, not all; method: immunoSEQ multiplex PCR. Here the sample spans 100,000 to 120,000 clones, approximately 86% being singletons. Sequences were obtained from PBMCs. The source is a young man in good health and CMV-seronegative.

The genes are TRBV19 and TRBJ2-3; D call uncertain. Trimming took 0 bases from V and 5 from J, leaving 3 bases between them. The CDR3 has 12 amino acids. Germline V CDR1 and CDR2: LNHDA, SQIVND (reference sequence). This CDR3 reads CASSIDGDTQYF. DNA for the CDR3: TGTGCCAGTAGTATAGACGGAGATACGCAGTATTTT.

This sequence joins TRBV7-8 and TRBJ2-7; 12 bases fit TRBD2. There are 16 residues in the CDR3. Germline trimming cut 5 bases from V and 4 bases from J; bases unmatched to any gene: 9. Germline values: CDR1 SGHVS, CDR2 FQNEAQ. In DNA, the CDR3 is TGTGCCAGCAGCCCCCGGCTAGCGGGAGGGCTGTACGAGCAGTACTTC. Its translation: CASSPRLAGGLYEQYF.

This rearrangement joins TRBV6-5 to TRBJ2-7; D unclear. The CDR3 loop spans 14 amino acids. V lost 2 bases, J lost 4 bases, and 12 bases lay in between. CDR1 and CDR2 from the germline V gene are MNHEY and SVGAGI. Here the CDR3 DNA reads TGTGCCAGCAGTTACAGTGGCACCTTGTACGAGCAGTACTTC. As protein: CASSYSGTLYEQYF.

The V call is TRBV10-3, the J call TRBJ1-4; 8 nucleotides align to TRBD1. The trim removed 6 bases at V and 7 bases at J, leaving 4 bases unmatched. The CDR3 spans 13 residues. The germline V gene encodes CDR1 ENHRY and CDR2 SYGVKD. CDR3 sequence (DNA): TGTGCCATCAGCCTTGACAGGGGTGAAAAACTGTTTTTT. Translation: CAISLDRGEKLFF.

This clone was found a few times. The CDR3 region is CASSFTRDSSSPLHF. The CDR3, as DNA: TGTGCCAGCAGCTTCACCCGGGACAGCAGTTCACCCCTCCACTTT. V and J are TRBV7-2 and TRBJ1-6; 7 bases align to TRBD1. The germline V gene encodes CDR1 SGHTA and CDR2 FQGNSA. Losses at the gene ends were 3 bases for V and 9 bases for J; bases not matched to a gene: 8. The CDR3 contains 15 residues.

This rearrangement joins TRBV6-5 to TRBJ1-2, with no clear D. The germline V gene encodes CDR1 MNHEY and CDR2 SVGAGI. The CDR3 is 15 amino acids. V was clipped by 8 bases and J by 0 bases, with 16 bases between them. The CDR3 coding sequence is TGTGCCAGCTCCCCATACATGTCAGCTAACTATGGCTACACCTTC. Residues: CASSPYMSANYGYTF.

The V and J genes are TRBV2 and TRBJ2-5; 8 nucleotides match TRBD1. The V segment lost 5 bases and the J segment 4 bases; nucleotides outside the gene matches: 6. CDR1 is SNHLY, CDR2 FYNNEI, per germline. The CDR3 is 14 residues long. CDR3 coding DNA: TGTGCCAGCAGTTTGACAGGGGAAGGAGAGACCCAGTACTTC. It is translated as CASSLTGEGETQYF.

CDR3 nucleotides: TGTGCCAGCAGCTCAGGGACTAGCGCAGAGACCCAGTACTTC. Translating gives CASSSGTSAETQYF. The genes are TRBV7-2 and TRBJ2-5, with 10 bases aligning to TRBD2. The V gene's germline CDR1 is SGHTA and CDR2 FQGNSA. V trimming: 4 bases; J trimming: 4 bases; junction bases outside the gene matches: 3. CDR3 length: 14 amino acids.

The rearrangement links TRBV11-2 to TRBJ2-7; TRBD2 might be the D (5 bases). Germline CDR1 is SGHAT and CDR2 is FQNNGV. V was shortened by 3 bases and J by 7 bases, with 16 bases between the two germline ends. This CDR3 is built from 14 residues. CDR3: CASSLVGGRGEQYF. CDR3 DNA: TGTGCCAGCAGCTTGGTGGGCGGACGCGGGGAGCAGTACTTC.

V gene TRBV27 combines with J gene TRBJ2-5, with D tentatively TRBD1 (6 bases). Germline V lookup: CDR1 MNHEY, CDR2 SMNVEV (reference sequence). The CDR3 contains 16 residues. V was trimmed by 5 bases and J by 7 bases, leaving 23 bases between them. The CDR3 spells CASSLTSGAPRGTQYF. The DNA for the CDR3 is TGTGCCAGCAGTCTTACCTCCGGGGCCCCCAGGGGGACCCAGTACTTC.

This rearrangement joins TRBV19 to TRBJ1-1; TRBD1 might be the D (5 bases). The CDR3 loop spans 15 amino acids. CDR1 is LNHDA and CDR2 is SQIVND in the germline V gene (reference sequence). Trimming left V 3 bases short and J 5 bases short, with 16 bases between. CDR3 in DNA: TGTGCCAGTAGTATCGGGGACGGGGGGGGAACTGAAGCTTTCTTT. It codes for CASSIGDGGGTEAFF.

Only a few counts were recorded for this clone. The V call is TRBV4-3, the J call TRBJ2-3; D perhaps matches TRBD2 (6 bases). Trimming removed 4 bases from V and 0 bases from J, with 17 bases in between. CDR3 length equals 17 residues. Germline values: CDR1 LGHNA, CDR2 YSLEER. The CDR3, as DNA: TGCGCCAGCAGCCGGAGGGTTGCAGGTGCTAGCACAGATACGCAGTATTTT. Translated: CASSRRVAGASTDTQYF.

The rearrangement links TRBV5-1 to TRBJ2-1; TRBD2 matches 9 bases. The J segment lost 6 bases and the V segment lost 0 bases, leaving 7 bases of the junction unmatched. There are 16 residues in the CDR3. Germline CDR1 is SGHRS and CDR2 is YFSETQ. The CDR3 protein is CASSLVMGLATNEQFF. CDR3 DNA sequence: TGCGCCAGCAGCTTGGTCATGGGACTAGCAACCAATGAGCAGTTCTTC.

The chain combines TRBV2 with TRBJ2-7; the match to TRBD2 covers 8 bases. The junction had 12 bases not matched to a gene; V was cut back by 6 bases and J by 5 bases. Per germline, CDR1 SNHLY and CDR2 FYNNEI. The CDR3 is made up of 15 amino acids. CDR3 DNA sequence: TGTGCCAGCAGCGAATTACGGGAGGGCCTCCACGAGCAGTACTTC. Protein: CASSELREGLHEQYF.

J is TRBJ1-5 and V is TRBV21-1; TRBD1 was called by the table and not checked on the DNA. TRBV21-1 is marked as a pseudogene. There are 13 residues in the CDR3. DNA of the CDR3: TGTGCCCCTGCTGGACAGGGGCATCAGCCCCAGCATTTT. This gives the protein CAPAGQGHQPQHF.

V and J are TRBV7-8 and TRBJ2-1; the D gene is possibly TRBD2 (6 bases). Trimming took 5 bases from V and 4 from J, leaving 21 bases between them. CDR3 length: 17 amino acids. Per the germline V gene, CDR1 is SGHVS and CDR2 is FQNEAQ. CDR3 sequence: CASSISRRAGPYNEQFF. The CDR3 DNA reads TGTGCCAGCAGCATAAGCCGGAGGGCGGGACCATACAATGAGCAGTTCTTC. The full variable domain, completed using reference TRBV7-8 and TRBJ2-1, is GAGVSQSPRYKVAKRGQDVALRCDPISGHVSLFWYQQALGQGPEFLTYFQNEAQLDKSGLPSDRFFAERPEGSVSTLKIQRTQQEDSAVYLCASSISRRAGPYNEQFFGPGTRLTVL.

The CDR3 reads CASSLGATYTEAFF. CDR3 coding DNA: TGTGCCAGCAGCTTGGGAGCCACCTACACTGAAGCTTTCTTT. The chain recombines TRBV5-4 with TRBJ1-1, with D unresolved. V was shortened by 0 bases and J by 3 bases, with 9 bases between the two germline ends. The CDR3 spans 14 residues. CDR1 is SGHNT, CDR2 YYREEE, per germline (reference sequence). The whole variable domain, filled in from reference TRBV5-4 and TRBJ1-1, reads ETGVTQSPTHLIKTRGQQVTLRCSSQSGHNTVSWYQQALGQGPQFIFQYYREEENGRGNFPPRFSGLQFPNYSSELNVNALELDDSALYLCASSLGATYTEAFFGQGTRLTVV.

The genes are TRBV6-1 and TRBJ1-1; 7 nucleotides line up with TRBD1. This CDR3 comprises 14 residues. The V gene's germline CDR1 is MNHNS and CDR2 SASEGT. After removal of 6 bases from V and 0 bases from J, the junction contained 4 bases not matched to a gene. The CDR3: CASRGQSLNTEAFF. The CDR3 region has the DNA TGTGCCAGCAGGGGACAGTCCTTGAACACTGAAGCTTTCTTT.

V is TRBV6-1 and J is TRBJ1-2; D is unresolved. Per the germline V gene, CDR1 is MNHNS and CDR2 is SASEGT. V lost 5 bases, J lost 5 bases, and 6 bases lay in between. CDR3 length equals 11 residues. This CDR3 is CASSSLYGYTF. The CDR3 DNA follows: TGTGCCAGCAGTTCACTTTATGGCTACACCTTC.

CDR3 in amino acids: CASSPGGTETHEQYF. The CDR3 coding sequence is TGTGCCAGCAGCCCAGGGGGGACAGAGACCCACGAGCAGTACTTC. This chain joins TRBV7-2 and TRBJ2-7; TRBD1 is a possible D gene (7 bases). V lost 5 bases and J lost 5, with 19 bases in between. Germline V CDR1 and CDR2: SGHTA, FQGNSA. The CDR3 sequence is 15 residues long.

As to this clone: Sequence at one end of the junction differs from germline and may be a read error. The sample holds other DNA sequences that translate to the same CDR3. The chain couples TRBV5-8 to TRBJ2-2, with a possible D match to TRBD2 (5 bases). Germline V gives CDR1 SGHTS, CDR2 YDEGEE. This CDR3 has 14 residues. CDR3 DNA sequence: TGCGCCAGCAGCCAACTCGGACTCACCGGGGAGCTGTTTTTT. This gives the protein CASSQLGLTGELFF.

The chain is built from TRBV15 and TRBJ2-7; 11 bases match TRBD1. This CDR3 has 19 amino acids. V dropped 3 bases and J dropped 4; count of bases not matched to a gene: 17. Germline assignment: CDR1 LNHNV and CDR2 YYDKDF (reference sequence). CDR3 in amino acids: CATSRDRGQSSGQTYEQYF. CDR3 coding DNA: TGTGCCACCAGCAGGGACAGGGGGCAGTCTAGCGGGCAAACGTACGAGCAGTACTTC.

This clone was observed a few times. The chain employs TRBV6-1 and TRBJ2-7; D possibly corresponds to TRBD2 (5 bases). The V and J ends lost 6 bases and 0 bases respectively, with 15 bases between them. The CDR3 contains 15 residues. Germline CDR1 MNHNS, CDR2 SASEGT. The CDR3 DNA reads TGTGCCAGCAGCCCTCGGACTGGAAGCTCCTACGAGCAGTACTTC. Protein product: CASSPRTGSSYEQYF.

V and J are TRBV5-4 and TRBJ2-7, with 11 bases matching TRBD1. Germline V CDR1 and CDR2: SGHNT, YYREEE (reference sequence). This CDR3 is 14 amino acids long. The junction had 3 bases not matched to a gene; V was cut back by 2 bases and J by 5 bases. CDR3 DNA sequence: TGTGCCAGCAGCTTTGGACAGGGGGCCCACGAGCAGTACTTC. Translation: CASSFGQGAHEQYF.

The chain combines TRBV28 with TRBJ1-2, with a possible D match to TRBD1 (5 bases). The germline gives CDR1 MDHEN, CDR2 SYDVKM. V was trimmed by 6 bases and J by 3 bases, leaving 14 bases between them. This CDR3 contains 14 residues. CDR3 DNA sequence: TGTGCCAGCAGCCTGGGGGAGGGCTACTATGGCTACACCTTC. Amino acid sequence: CASSLGEGYYGYTF.

The chain links TRBV4-3 to TRBJ1-1, with D possibly matching TRBD1 (6 bases). The CDR3 runs to 15 residues. CDR1 and CDR2 from the germline V gene are LGHNA and YSLEER. With 1 base removed from V and 4 bases from J, the gap between germline ends came to 13 bases. The chain's CDR3 is CASSQVMLGGTEAFF. In DNA form, the CDR3 reads TGCGCCAGCAGCCAAGTTATGTTAGGGGGCACTGAAGCTTTCTTT.

The chain couples TRBV19 to TRBJ2-2; 11 positions match TRBD2. With V trimmed by 4 bases and J by 7 bases, 8 bases remained unmatched. CDR1 is LNHDA and CDR2 is SQIVND in the germline V gene (reference sequence). CDR3 size: 16 residues. This CDR3 is CASSTRLAGKYGELFF. CDR3 DNA sequence: TGTGCCAGTAGTACCCGACTAGCGGGAAAGTACGGGGAGCTGTTTTTT.

V usage is TRBV12-5 and J usage is TRBJ2-3; 9 bases map to TRBD2. This CDR3 has 15 amino acids. Trimming removed 1 base from V and 6 bases from J; junction bases left unmatched: 5. Germline lookup yields CDR1 LGHNT and CDR2 FRNRAP. CDR3: CASGLGAGGRDTQYF. CDR3 DNA: TGTGCTAGTGGTTTGGGGGCGGGAGGGCGCGATACGCAGTATTTT.